Below, 32 T cell receptor beta chains from the same sample are listed, as sequenced in a study of patients and donors after allogeneic stem cell transplantation. MiXCR was run by TCRdb on the RT-PCR reads, yielding one entry per CDR3 protein. Of some 230,000 distinct CDR3 sequences detected, roughly 15% appear once; the ten largest clones hold 9.5% to 13%. The source material was blood, either unsorted or a sorted T cell fraction (not recorded which). These receptors all come from a human donor who was either an allogeneic HSCT recipient or a stem cell or donor lymphocyte infusion donor (not recorded which). It is not recorded whose cells these are; they may come from a transplant donor.

In this sample, this clonotype turned up once. This rearrangement joins TRBV28 to TRBJ2-4; TRBD1 might be the D (6 bases). This CDR3 spans 14 amino acids. CDR1 and CDR2 (germline): MDHEN, SYDVKM. Trimming cost V 5 bases and J 1 base, with 9 bases left between them. This CDR3 reads CASSLQGAKNIQYF. Written as DNA, the CDR3 is TGTGCCAGCAGTCTACAGGGTGCCAAAAACATTCAGTACTTC. The full variable domain, completed using reference TRBV28 and TRBJ2-4, is DVKVTQSSRYLVKRTGEKVFLECVQDMDHENMFWYRQDPGLGLRLIYFSYDVKMKEKGDIPEGYSVSREKKERFSLILESASTNQTSMYLCASSLQGAKNIQYFGAGTRLSVL.

The rearrangement joins TRBV6-2 or TRBV6-3 to TRBJ2-1; TRBD2 agrees at 7 bases. Per the germline V gene, CDR1 is MNHEY and CDR2 is SVGEGT. Germline trimming cut 4 bases from V and 5 bases from J; bases unmatched to any gene: 8. This CDR3 is built from 15 residues. The CDR3 bases are TGTGCCAGCAGTTTAGCGGGCCGGGGCCACAATGAGCAGTTCTTC. This encodes CASSLAGRGHNEQFF.

This clonotype was observed at least ten times. V is TRBV5-1 and J is TRBJ2-2; TRBD2 matches at 7 bases. CDR3 length equals 16 residues. Looked up from germline, CDR1 is SGHRS and CDR2 is YFSETQ. V gave up 1 base and J gave up 3 bases; unmatched junction bases: 6. The CDR3 DNA reads TGCGCCAGCAGCTTGTCGACTAGCCGGGACACCGGGGAGCTGTTTTTT. Encoded protein: CASSLSTSRDTGELFF.

V is TRBV5-1 and J is TRBJ2-5; 14 bases are shared with TRBD2. Unmatched junction bases numbered 7, after V lost 4 bases and J lost 5 bases. The CDR3 length is 16 residues. Germline assignment: CDR1 SGHRS and CDR2 YFSETQ. The CDR3, as DNA: TGCGCCAGCAGCCGGACTAGCGGGAGGTTGGTGGAGACCCAGTACTTC. This translates into CASSRTSGRLVETQYF.

This clonotype was observed at least ten times. For the CDR3, the DNA is TGTGCCAGCAGTTCAACCGGGACTAGGAAGCTCAATGAGCAGTTCTTC. Amino acids: CASSSTGTRKLNEQFF. The rearrangement uses TRBV27 and TRBJ2-1; 8 bases match TRBD2. Germline assignment: CDR1 MNHEY and CDR2 SMNVEV (reference sequence). The CDR3 loop spans 16 amino acids. V trimming: 4 bases; J trimming: 6 bases; junction bases outside the gene matches: 11.

This clonotype was found a few times. V gene TRBV10-3 combines with J gene TRBJ2-5; TRBD1 is a possible D gene (5 bases). The V end lost 2 bases, the J end lost 6 bases, and 13 bases lay between the germline ends. Germline CDR1 and CDR2: ENHRY and SYGVKD. This CDR3 has 14 residues. The CDR3 sequence is CAISEEGEGKTQYF. The CDR3 DNA follows: TGTGCCATCAGTGAGGAAGGGGAAGGGAAGACCCAGTACTTC.

The V call is TRBV4-2, the J call TRBJ1-4; D is ambiguous. The CDR3 is 15 amino acids. The ends were cut back, 0 bases at V and 3 bases at J, with 8 bases in the middle. Germline assignment: CDR1 LGHNA and CDR2 YNFKEQ. This chain's CDR3 is CASSQESFANEKLFF. The CDR3, as DNA: TGTGCCAGCAGCCAAGAGAGCTTCGCTAATGAAAAACTGTTTTTT.

This clonotype showed up many times. Mismatch with germline at one junction end may stem from a read error. This chain uses TRBV5-1 with TRBJ2-2, with D perhaps matching TRBD1 (5 bases). This CDR3 has 13 residues. Germline assignment: CDR1 SGHRS and CDR2 YFSETQ. The CDR3: CAGRVANTGELFF. CDR3 DNA sequence: TGCGCCGGCAGGGTCGCGAACACCGGGGAGCTGTTTTTT.

A few counts support this clonotype. This chain connects TRBV12-3 or TRBV12-4 to TRBJ1-5; D uncertain. The CDR3 has 14 residues. Trimming shortened V by 3 bases and J by 6 bases, and 12 bases separated the two germline ends. CDR3 nucleotides: TGTGCCAGCAGTTTCCAGGAGGGAATTCAGCCCCAGCATTTT. Its translation is CASSFQEGIQPQHF.

The chain links TRBV4-2 to TRBJ2-5; D remains unclear. The ends were cut back, 0 bases at V and 5 bases at J, with 4 bases in the middle. The CDR3 covers 12 residues. Germline V lookup: CDR1 LGHNA, CDR2 YNFKEQ. CDR3 nucleotide sequence: TGTGCCAGCAGCCAAGATAGGGAGACCCAGTACTTC. Protein: CASSQDRETQYF.

The gene calls are TRBV12-5 and TRBJ1-5; possible D gene TRBD1, 6 bases. Germline V gene sequence: CDR1 LGHNT, CDR2 FRNRAP. The CDR3 consists of 16 residues. Trimming stripped 2 bases from V and 12 bases from J, with 23 bases between. In DNA, the CDR3 is TGTGCTAGTGGTTTGAAGACAGGCCTGGGCGCGCGGGTCCAGCATTTT. Protein: CASGLKTGLGARVQHF.

As to this clonotype: One junction end disagrees with the germline gene, perhaps due to a read error. The chain carries TRBV7-7 and TRBJ2-5; perhaps TRBD2 as D (7 bases). Germline assignment: CDR1 SSHAT and CDR2 FNYEAQ (reference sequence). The length of the CDR3 is 15 residues. CDR3 sequence reads: CASSLSPGGRETQYF. The CDR3 DNA sequence: TGTGCTAGCAGCTTATCACCGGGGGGCCGGGAGACCCAGTACTTC.

This clonotype was observed a handful of times. The chain employs TRBV7-8 and TRBJ1-4; D call uncertain. Germline V gene lookup returns CDR1 SGHVS and CDR2 FQNEAQ. The CDR3 has 14 residues. Trimming removed 5 bases from V and 3 bases from J, with 10 bases in between. The CDR3 loop reads CASSLGGSNEKLFF. In DNA form, the CDR3 reads TGTGCCAGCAGCCTAGGCGGGTCTAATGAAAAACTGTTTTTT. Variable domain in full (rest from reference TRBV7-8 and TRBJ1-4): GAGVSQSPRYKVAKRGQDVALRCDPISGHVSLFWYQQALGQGPEFLTYFQNEAQLDKSGLPSDRFFAERPEGSVSTLKIQRTQQEDSAVYLCASSLGGSNEKLFFGSGTQLSVL.

The CDR3 DNA reads TGTGCCAGCAGCCGGGACAGGGGGCATTCAGGGACCCAGTACTTC. Translating it yields CASSRDRGHSGTQYF. The chain carries TRBV11-2 and TRBJ2-5; 12 nucleotides align to TRBD1. Germline values: CDR1 SGHAT, CDR2 FQNNGV. The CDR3 is 15 residues long. Trimming removed 5 bases from V and 7 bases from J; junction bases left unmatched: 8. Using reference TRBV11-2 and TRBJ2-5 for the parts outside the CDR3, the full variable domain is EAGVAQSPRYKIIEKRQSVAFWCNPISGHATLYWYQQILGQGPKLLIQFQNNGVVDDSQLPKDRFSAERLKGVDSTLKIQPAKLEDSAVYLCASSRDRGHSGTQYFGPGTRLLVL.

This clonotype was observed a few times. The chain couples TRBV7-3 to TRBJ2-1; possibly TRBD1 for D (8 bases). The CDR3 loop spans 15 amino acids. Between the trimmed V and J ends, which lost 5 bases and 5 bases, there was a span of 16 bases. Per germline, CDR1 SGHTA and CDR2 FQGTGA. CDR3 in DNA: TGTGCCAGCAGCCCACACAGGGGGGGTGACAATGAGCAGTTCTTC. Its protein is CASSPHRGGDNEQFF.

This chain connects TRBV18 to TRBJ2-7; a possible D gene is TRBD2 (7 bases). Trimming pared 3 bases from V and 4 bases from J, leaving 19 bases between. Germline V gene sequence: CDR1 KGHSH, CDR2 LQKENI. The CDR3 has 16 amino acids. As DNA, the CDR3 is TGTGCCAGCTCACCTCGCACGGGGGGCGCACAGTACGAGCAGTACTTC. Amino acids: CASSPRTGGAQYEQYF. Combining the CDR3 with reference TRBV18 and TRBJ2-7 gives the whole variable domain NAGVMQNPRHLVRRRGQEARLRCSPMKGHSHVYWYRQLPEEGLKFMVYLQKENIIDESGMPKERFSAEFPKEGPSILRIQQVVRGDSAAYFCASSPRTGGAQYEQYFGPGTRLTVT.

This clonotype occurred many times. The gene calls are TRBV11-2 and TRBJ2-7; TRBD1 is a possible D gene (6 bases). Germline-derived CDR1 and CDR2 are SGHAT and FQNNGV. The V end lost 5 bases, the J end lost 0 bases, and 17 bases lay between the germline ends. The CDR3 consists of 16 residues. Written as DNA, the CDR3 is TGTGCCAGCAGCGACCCAGGGGTCTCAACCTCCTACGAGCAGTACTTC. Translating gives CASSDPGVSTSYEQYF.

This chain connects TRBV6-2 or TRBV6-3 to TRBJ2-7, with TRBD2 matching 12 bases. The V segment lost 0 bases and the J segment 3 bases; nucleotides outside the gene matches: 3. Per germline, CDR1 MNHEY and CDR2 SVGEGT. The CDR3 contains 16 residues. CDR3 residues: CASSYSTSGGNYEQYF. The CDR3 coding sequence is TGTGCCAGCAGTTACTCGACTAGCGGGGGTAACTACGAGCAGTACTTC.

The chain is built from TRBV7-2 and TRBJ1-1; D unresolved. Per germline, CDR1 SGHTA and CDR2 FQGNSA. Trimming removed 5 bases at V and 5 bases at J, with 15 bases between. The length of the CDR3 is 14 residues. The CDR3 DNA follows: TGTGCCAGCAGCCCGACACAATGGGGAACTGAAGCTTTCTTT. Translating gives CASSPTQWGTEAFF.

This clonotype was observed many times. CDR3 coding DNA: TGTGCCAGCAGCAAACGGTCGTCAGGGGGTAACTATGGCTACACCTTC. This codes for CASSKRSSGGNYGYTF. The V call is TRBV21-1, the J call TRBJ1-2; the table's D call TRBD1 went unverified against the DNA. TRBV21-1 is assigned pseudogene status. CDR3 length: 16 residues.

This clonotype was counted between two and nine times. The genes are TRBV5-1 and TRBJ2-3; D may be TRBD2 (6 bases). Germline CDR1 SGHRS, CDR2 YFSETQ. CDR3 length: 16 amino acids. The ends were cut back, 2 bases at V and 0 bases at J, with 13 bases in the middle. The DNA of the CDR3 is TGCGCCAGCAGCTTCGGTGGGGGGATTAGCACAGATACGCAGTATTTT. As protein: CASSFGGGISTDTQYF.

This clonotype was counted only a few times. V is TRBV10-3 and J is TRBJ1-2; 11 nucleotides line up with TRBD1. The junction had 7 bases not matched to a gene; V was cut back by 5 bases and J by 8 bases. There are 14 residues in the CDR3. Germline V gene lookup returns CDR1 ENHRY and CDR2 SYGVKD. CDR3: CAISPGRDRGGYTF. CDR3 in DNA: TGTGCCATCAGTCCCGGCCGGGACAGGGGGGGCTACACCTTC.

This clonotype occurred a few times. The rearrangement uses TRBV19 and TRBJ1-2; D is unresolved. CDR1 and CDR2 from the germline V gene are LNHDA and SQIVND (reference sequence). Between the trimmed V and J ends, which lost 7 bases and 0 bases, there was a span of 6 bases. The CDR3 loop spans 12 amino acids. CDR3 sequence (DNA): TGTGCCAGTAATAGGACTAACTATGGCTACACCTTC. Translation: CASNRTNYGYTF.

The table lists this clonotype with a few counts. The chain carries TRBV6-2 or TRBV6-3 and TRBJ1-2; possibly TRBD1 for D (5 bases). The germline V gene has CDR1 MNHEY and CDR2 SVGEGT. The CDR3 runs to 15 residues. Trimming took 2 bases from V and 4 from J, leaving 14 bases between them. The chain's CDR3 is CASSYDGGPRYGYTF. CDR3 sequence (DNA): TGTGCCAGCAGTTACGACGGGGGTCCCCGCTATGGCTACACCTTC.

The sample holds a few counts of this clonotype. This chain uses TRBV29-1 with TRBJ1-1; unclear D gene. CDR1 is SQVTM, CDR2 ANQGSEA, per germline. V dropped 7 bases and J dropped 1 base, with 10 bases sitting between them. The length of the CDR3 is 12 residues. In DNA, the CDR3 is TGCAGCGACCTACACCCGAACACTGAAGCTTTCTTT. Residues: CSDLHPNTEAFF.

V usage is TRBV4-2 and J usage is TRBJ2-7; 14 bases match TRBD2. The CDR3 is made up of 16 amino acids. Germline V CDR1 and CDR2: LGHNA, YNFKEQ. The ends lost 4 bases at V and 2 bases at J; junction bases unmatched: 4. CDR3 in amino acids: CASSRGTSGGAYEQYF. CDR3 DNA sequence: TGTGCCAGCAGCCGAGGGACTAGCGGGGGCGCCTACGAGCAGTACTTC.

This clonotype has only a few counts. This chain links TRBV7-8 with TRBJ2-3; 10 positions match TRBD2. CDR1 is SGHVS and CDR2 is FQNEAQ in the germline V gene. This CDR3 spans 15 amino acids. V lost 5 bases and J lost 4; bases outside the gene matches: 6. In DNA, the CDR3 is TGTGCCAGCAGCAGAGCGGGGGGGGGCCCAGATACGCAGTATTTT. Translating gives CASSRAGGGPDTQYF.

The chain uses TRBV11-3 and TRBJ2-3, with D possibly TRBD1 on 6 matching bases. The V gene's germline CDR1 is SGHNT and CDR2 YENEEA. The CDR3 is made up of 13 amino acids. The V and J ends lost 6 bases and 8 bases respectively, with 15 bases between them. The CDR3 loop is CASSMGTRGTQYF. Written as DNA, the CDR3 is TGTGCCAGCAGTATGGGGACCAGGGGTACGCAGTATTTT.

In its sample, this clonotype was seen many times. This sequence joins TRBV7-9 and TRBJ2-3; 9 nucleotides line up with TRBD1. Germline trimming cut 3 bases from V and 4 bases from J; bases unmatched to any gene: 11. The CDR3 loop spans 17 amino acids. Germline CDR1 is SEHNR and CDR2 is FQNEAQ (reference sequence). CDR3 nucleotides: TGTGCCAGCAGCTTGTCCGCCGGGACAGGGTTGGCAGATACGCAGTATTTT. Translated, it gives CASSLSAGTGLADTQYF. Filled out from reference TRBV7-9 and TRBJ2-3, the complete variable domain reads DTGVSQNPRHKITKRGQNVTFRCDPISEHNRLYWYRQTLGQGPEFLTYFQNEAQLEKSRLLSDRFSAERPKGSFSTLEIQRTEQGDSAMYLCASSLSAGTGLADTQYFGPGTRLTVL.

This clonotype was seen more than once but under ten times. This chain connects TRBV14 to TRBJ2-5; unclear D gene. The CDR3 consists of 13 residues. V lost 0 bases and J lost 7, with 9 bases in between. Germline V gene lookup returns CDR1 SGHDN and CDR2 FVKESK. This CDR3 reads CASSQDSLGTQYF. The CDR3 DNA reads as TGTGCCAGCAGCCAAGACTCCCTAGGGACCCAGTACTTC.

Many counts were recorded for this clonotype. The V gene is TRBV4-1, the J gene TRBJ1-1, with TRBD1 matching over 8 bases. The CDR3 is 16 amino acids. V shed 0 bases and J 5 bases; nucleotides not matched to a gene: 8. CDR1 MGHRA and CDR2 YSYEKL come from the germline V gene. The CDR3 DNA reads as TGCGCCAGCAGCCAAGATTGGCAGGGGGCGCAGACTGAAGCTTTCTTT. It translates to CASSQDWQGAQTEAFF.

This clonotype was observed at least ten times. The V gene is TRBV6-2 or TRBV6-3, the J gene TRBJ2-7; D ambiguous. V dropped 2 bases and J dropped 3 bases, with 5 bases sitting between them. CDR1 is MNHEY and CDR2 is SVGEGT in the germline V gene. This CDR3 spans 12 amino acids. CDR3 sequence (DNA): TGTGCCAGCAGTTACACGTTCTACGAGCAGTACTTC. Translating gives CASSYTFYEQYF.